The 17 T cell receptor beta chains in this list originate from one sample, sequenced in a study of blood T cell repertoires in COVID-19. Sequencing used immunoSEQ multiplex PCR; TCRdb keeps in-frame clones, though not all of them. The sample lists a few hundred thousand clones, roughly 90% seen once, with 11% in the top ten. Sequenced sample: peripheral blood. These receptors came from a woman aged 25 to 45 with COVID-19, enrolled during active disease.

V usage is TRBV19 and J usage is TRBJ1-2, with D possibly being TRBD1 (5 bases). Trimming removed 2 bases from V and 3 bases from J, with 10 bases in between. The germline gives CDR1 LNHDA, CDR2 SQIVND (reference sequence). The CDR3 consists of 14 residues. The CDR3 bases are TGTGCCAGTAGTATAAAGGGGCAGTACTATGGCTACACCTTC. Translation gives CASSIKGQYYGYTF.

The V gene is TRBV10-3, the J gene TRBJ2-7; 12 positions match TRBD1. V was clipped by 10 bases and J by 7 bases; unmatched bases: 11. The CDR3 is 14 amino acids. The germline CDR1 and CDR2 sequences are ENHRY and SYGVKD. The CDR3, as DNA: TGTGCCAGGCCCCCGGGACAGGGGGCGCGGGAGCAGTACTTC. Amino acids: CARPPGQGAREQYF.

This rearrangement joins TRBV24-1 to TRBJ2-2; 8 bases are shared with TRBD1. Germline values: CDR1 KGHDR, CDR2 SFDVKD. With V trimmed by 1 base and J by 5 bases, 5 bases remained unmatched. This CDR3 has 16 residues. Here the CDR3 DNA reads TGTGCCACCAGTGATTTTAACAGGGGGTATACCGGGGAGCTGTTTTTT. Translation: CATSDFNRGYTGELFF.

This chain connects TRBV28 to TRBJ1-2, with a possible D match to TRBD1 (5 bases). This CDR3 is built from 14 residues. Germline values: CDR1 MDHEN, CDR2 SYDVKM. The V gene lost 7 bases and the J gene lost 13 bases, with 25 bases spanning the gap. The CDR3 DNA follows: TGTGCCAGCATACCTTCATCGCCGGGCCCCACAGGCACCTTC. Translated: CASIPSSPGPTGTF.

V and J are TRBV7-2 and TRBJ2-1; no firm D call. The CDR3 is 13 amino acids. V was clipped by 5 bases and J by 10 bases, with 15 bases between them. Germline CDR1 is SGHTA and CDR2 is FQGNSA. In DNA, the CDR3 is TGTGCCAGCAGCGTGAATGACTTATTCGAGCAGTTCTTC. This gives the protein CASSVNDLFEQFF. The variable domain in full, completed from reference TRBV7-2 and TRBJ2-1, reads GAGVSQSPSNKVTEKGKDVELRCDPISGHTALYWYRQSLGQGLEFLIYFQGNSAPDKSGLPSDRFSAERTGGSVSTLTIQRTQQEDSAVYLCASSVNDLFEQFFGPGTRLTVL.

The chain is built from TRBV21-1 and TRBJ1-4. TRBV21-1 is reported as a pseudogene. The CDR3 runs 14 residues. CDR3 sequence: CASSSQEANEKLFF. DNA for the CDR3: TGTGCCAGCAGCAGCCAAGAGGCTAATGAAAAACTGTTTTTT.

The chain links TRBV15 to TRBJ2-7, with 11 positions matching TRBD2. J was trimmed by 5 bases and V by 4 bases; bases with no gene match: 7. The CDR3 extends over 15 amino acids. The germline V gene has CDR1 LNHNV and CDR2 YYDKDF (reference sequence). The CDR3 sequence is CATSTRLAGWNEQYF. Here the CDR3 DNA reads TGTGCCACCAGCACAAGACTAGCGGGGTGGAACGAGCAGTACTTC.

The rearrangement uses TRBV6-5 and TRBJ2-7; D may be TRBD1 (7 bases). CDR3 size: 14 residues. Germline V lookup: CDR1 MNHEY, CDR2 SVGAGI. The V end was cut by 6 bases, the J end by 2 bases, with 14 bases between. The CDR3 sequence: CASRETGRPYEQYF. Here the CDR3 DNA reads TGTGCCAGCAGAGAGACAGGGAGGCCCTACGAGCAGTACTTC.

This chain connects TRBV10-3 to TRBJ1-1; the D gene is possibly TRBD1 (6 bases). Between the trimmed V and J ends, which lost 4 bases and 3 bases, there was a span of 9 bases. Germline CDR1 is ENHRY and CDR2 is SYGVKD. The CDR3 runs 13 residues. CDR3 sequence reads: CAISVGGYTEAFF. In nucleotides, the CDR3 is TGTGCCATCAGTGTAGGGGGTTACACTGAAGCTTTCTTT.

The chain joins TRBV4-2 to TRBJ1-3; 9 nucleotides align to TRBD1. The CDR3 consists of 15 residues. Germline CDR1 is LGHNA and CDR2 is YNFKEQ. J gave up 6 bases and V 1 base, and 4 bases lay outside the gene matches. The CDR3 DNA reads TGTGCCAGCAGCCAAGGGGACAGGGAAGTAAACACCATATATTTT. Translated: CASSQGDREVNTIYF.

CDR3 coding DNA: TGTGCCATCAAGCAGACAGACTCGGGCACTGAAGCTTTCTTT. It is translated as CAIKQTDSGTEAFF. The chain joins TRBV10-3 to TRBJ1-1; tentatively, D is TRBD1 (5 bases). Trimming left V 7 bases short and J 4 bases short, with 16 bases between. CDR1 is ENHRY and CDR2 is SYGVKD in the germline V gene. This CDR3 region has 14 residues.

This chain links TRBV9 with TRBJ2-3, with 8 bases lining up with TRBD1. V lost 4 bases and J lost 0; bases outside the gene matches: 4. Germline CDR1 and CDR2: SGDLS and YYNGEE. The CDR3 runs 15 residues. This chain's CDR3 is CASSSWDRSTDTQYF. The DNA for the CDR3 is TGTGCCAGCAGCTCATGGGACAGGAGCACAGATACGCAGTATTTT.

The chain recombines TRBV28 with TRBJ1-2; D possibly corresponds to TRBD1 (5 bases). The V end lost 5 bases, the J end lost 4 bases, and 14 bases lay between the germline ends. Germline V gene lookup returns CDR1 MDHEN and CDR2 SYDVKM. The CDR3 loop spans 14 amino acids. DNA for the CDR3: TGTGCCAGCAGTCCTGGGACTGAGGGCTATGGCTACACCTTC. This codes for CASSPGTEGYGYTF.

CDR3 in amino acids: CATSDTRTGVGEQYF. As DNA, the CDR3 is TGTGCCACCAGTGACACCCGGACAGGGGTGGGCGAGCAGTACTTC. V is TRBV24-1 and J is TRBJ2-7; 9 bases agree with TRBD1. V was pared by 4 bases and J by 6 bases, with 9 bases of the junction left unmatched. The CDR3 contains 15 residues. Germline-derived CDR1 and CDR2 are KGHDR and SFDVKD.

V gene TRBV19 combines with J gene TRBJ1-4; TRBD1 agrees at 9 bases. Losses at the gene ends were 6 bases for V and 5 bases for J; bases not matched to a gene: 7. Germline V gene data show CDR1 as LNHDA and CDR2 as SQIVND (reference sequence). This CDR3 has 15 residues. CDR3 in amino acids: CASSPIGQGNEKLFF. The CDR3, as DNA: TGTGCCAGTAGCCCGATCGGACAGGGGAATGAAAAACTGTTTTTT.

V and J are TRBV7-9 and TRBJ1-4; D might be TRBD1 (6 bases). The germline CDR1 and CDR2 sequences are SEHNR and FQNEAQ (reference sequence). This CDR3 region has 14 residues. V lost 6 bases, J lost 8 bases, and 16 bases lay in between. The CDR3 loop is CASSSSGTPEKLFF. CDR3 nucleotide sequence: TGTGCCAGCAGTTCATCCGGGACACCGGAAAAACTGTTTTTT.

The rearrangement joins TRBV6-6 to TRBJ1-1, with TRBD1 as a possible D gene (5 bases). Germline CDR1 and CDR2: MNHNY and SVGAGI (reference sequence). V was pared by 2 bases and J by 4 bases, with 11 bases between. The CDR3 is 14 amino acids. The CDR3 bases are TGTGCCAGCAGTTACGTTCAGGGTAGCACTGAAGCTTTCTTT. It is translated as CASSYVQGSTEAFF.